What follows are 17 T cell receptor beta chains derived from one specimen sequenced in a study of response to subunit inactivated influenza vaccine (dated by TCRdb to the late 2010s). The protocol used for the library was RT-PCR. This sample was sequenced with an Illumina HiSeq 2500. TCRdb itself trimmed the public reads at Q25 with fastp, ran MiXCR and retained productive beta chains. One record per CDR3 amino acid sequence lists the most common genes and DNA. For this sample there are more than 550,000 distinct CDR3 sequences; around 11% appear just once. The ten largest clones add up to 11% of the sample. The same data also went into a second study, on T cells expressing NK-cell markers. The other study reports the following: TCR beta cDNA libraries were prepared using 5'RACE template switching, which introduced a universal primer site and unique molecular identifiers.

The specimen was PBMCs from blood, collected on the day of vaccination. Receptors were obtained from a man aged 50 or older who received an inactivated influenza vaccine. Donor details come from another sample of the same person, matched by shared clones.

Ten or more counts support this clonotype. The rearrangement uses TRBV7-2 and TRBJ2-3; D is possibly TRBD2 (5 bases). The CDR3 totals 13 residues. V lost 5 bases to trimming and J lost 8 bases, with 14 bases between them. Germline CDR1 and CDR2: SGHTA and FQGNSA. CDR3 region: CASSPTGIPTQYF. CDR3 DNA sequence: TGTGCCAGCAGCCCCACCGGGATCCCTACGCAGTATTTT.

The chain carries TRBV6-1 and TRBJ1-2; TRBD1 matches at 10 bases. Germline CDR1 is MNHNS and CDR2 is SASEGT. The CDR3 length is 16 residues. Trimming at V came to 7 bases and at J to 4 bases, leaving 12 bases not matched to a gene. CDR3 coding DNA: TGTGCCAGCACGGGAGTCGGGACAGGGGAATCCTATGGCTACACCTTC. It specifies CASTGVGTGESYGYTF.

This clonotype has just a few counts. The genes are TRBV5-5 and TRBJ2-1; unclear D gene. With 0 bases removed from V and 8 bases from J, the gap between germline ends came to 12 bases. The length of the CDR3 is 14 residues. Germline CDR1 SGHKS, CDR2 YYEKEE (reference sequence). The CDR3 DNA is TGTGCCAGCAGCTTGGAACCCGATCTGGATGAGCAGTTCTTC. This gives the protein CASSLEPDLDEQFF.

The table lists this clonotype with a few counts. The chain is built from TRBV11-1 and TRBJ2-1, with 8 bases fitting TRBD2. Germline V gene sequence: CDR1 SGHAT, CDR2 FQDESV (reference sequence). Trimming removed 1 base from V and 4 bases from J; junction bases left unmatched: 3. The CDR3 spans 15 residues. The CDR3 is CASSLGLAWYNEQFF. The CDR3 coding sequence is TGTGCCAGCAGCTTAGGACTAGCGTGGTACAATGAGCAGTTCTTC.

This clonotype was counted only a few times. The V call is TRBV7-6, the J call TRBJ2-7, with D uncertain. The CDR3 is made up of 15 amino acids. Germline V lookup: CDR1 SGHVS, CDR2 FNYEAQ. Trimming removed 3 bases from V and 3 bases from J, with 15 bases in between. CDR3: CASSLGQDPSYEQYF. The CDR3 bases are TGTGCCAGCAGCTTGGGCCAGGACCCCAGCTACGAGCAGTACTTC.

CDR3 amino acids: CASSQDYEQADTGELFF. CDR3 bases: TGCGCCAGCAGCCAAGATTACGAACAGGCGGACACCGGGGAGCTGTTTTTT. The chain joins TRBV4-1 to TRBJ2-2; the D gene is possibly TRBD1 (5 bases). This CDR3 spans 17 amino acids. Trimming removed 0 bases at V and 3 bases at J, with 14 bases between. The germline CDR1 and CDR2 sequences are MGHRA and YSYEKL.

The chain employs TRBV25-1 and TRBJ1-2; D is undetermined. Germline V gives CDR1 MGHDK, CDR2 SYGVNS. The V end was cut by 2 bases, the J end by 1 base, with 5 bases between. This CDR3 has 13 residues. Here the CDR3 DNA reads TGTGCCAGCAGTGAAGCCCATAACTATGGCTACACCTTC. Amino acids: CASSEAHNYGYTF.

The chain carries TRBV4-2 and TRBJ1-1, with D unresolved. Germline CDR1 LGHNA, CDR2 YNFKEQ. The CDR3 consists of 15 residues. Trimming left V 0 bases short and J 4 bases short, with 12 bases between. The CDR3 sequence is CASSQESEGSTEAFF. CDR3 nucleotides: TGTGCCAGCAGCCAAGAAAGCGAGGGATCCACTGAAGCTTTCTTT.

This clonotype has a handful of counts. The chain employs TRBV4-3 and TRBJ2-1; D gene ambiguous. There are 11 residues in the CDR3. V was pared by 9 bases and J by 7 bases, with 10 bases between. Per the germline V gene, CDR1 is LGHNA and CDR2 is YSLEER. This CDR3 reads CASEDRNEQFF. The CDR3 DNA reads TGCGCCAGTGAGGATAGAAATGAGCAGTTCTTC.

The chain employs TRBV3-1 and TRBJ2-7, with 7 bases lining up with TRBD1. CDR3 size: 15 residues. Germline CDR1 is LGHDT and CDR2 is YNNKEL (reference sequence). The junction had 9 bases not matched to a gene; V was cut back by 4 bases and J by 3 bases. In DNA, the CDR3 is TGTGCCAGCAGCCCCGAAGGGACAGAACTCTACGAGCAGTACTTC. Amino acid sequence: CASSPEGTELYEQYF.

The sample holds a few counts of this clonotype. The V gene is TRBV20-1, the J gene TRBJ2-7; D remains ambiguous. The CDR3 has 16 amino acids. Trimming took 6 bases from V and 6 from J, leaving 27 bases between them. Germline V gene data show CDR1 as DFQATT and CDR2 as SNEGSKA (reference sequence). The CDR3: CSADSTLRDGPSEQYF. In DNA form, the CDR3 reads TGCAGTGCCGATTCCACCCTTAGGGATGGGCCTTCCGAGCAGTACTTC.

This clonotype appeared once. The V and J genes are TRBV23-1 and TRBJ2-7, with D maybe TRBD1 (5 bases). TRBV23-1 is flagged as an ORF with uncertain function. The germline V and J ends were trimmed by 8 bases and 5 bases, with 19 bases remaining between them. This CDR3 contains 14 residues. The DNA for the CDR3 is TGCGCCAGCTCTAACTTGCAGGGTTTCCACGAGCAGTACTTC. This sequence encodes CASSNLQGFHEQYF.

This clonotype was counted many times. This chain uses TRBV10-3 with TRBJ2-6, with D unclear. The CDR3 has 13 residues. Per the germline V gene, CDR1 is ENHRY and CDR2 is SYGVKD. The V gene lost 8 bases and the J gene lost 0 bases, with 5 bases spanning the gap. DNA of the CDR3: TGTGCCATCGGCGACTCTGGGGCCAACGTCCTGACTTTC. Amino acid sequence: CAIGDSGANVLTF.

The CDR3 is CASSPSGGNYGYTF. The CDR3 nucleotides are TGTGCCAGCAGCCCGAGTGGGGGAAACTATGGCTACACCTTC. The V gene is TRBV9, the J gene TRBJ1-2, with D tentatively TRBD1 (5 bases). The germline CDR1 and CDR2 sequences are SGDLS and YYNGEE. V lost 4 bases, J lost 2 bases, and 12 bases lay in between. The CDR3 consists of 14 residues.

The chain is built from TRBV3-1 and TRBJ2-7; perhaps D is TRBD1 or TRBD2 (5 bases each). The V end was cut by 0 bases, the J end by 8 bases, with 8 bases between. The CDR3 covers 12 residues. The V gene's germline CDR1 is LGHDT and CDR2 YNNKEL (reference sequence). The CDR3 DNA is TGTGCCAGCAGCCAAGAGGGGGAGAAGCAGTACTTC. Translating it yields CASSQEGEKQYF.

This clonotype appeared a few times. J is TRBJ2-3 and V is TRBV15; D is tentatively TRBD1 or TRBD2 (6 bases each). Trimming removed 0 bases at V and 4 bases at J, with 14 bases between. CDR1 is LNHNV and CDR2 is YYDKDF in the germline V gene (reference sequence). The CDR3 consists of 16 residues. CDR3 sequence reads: CATSRDLGGKADTQYF. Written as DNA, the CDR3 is TGTGCCACCAGCAGAGATTTGGGGGGCAAAGCAGATACGCAGTATTTT.

Written as DNA, the CDR3 is TGCAGTGCTAGACCTTCCAGGGGGAGAGACACTGAAGCTTTCTTT. Protein product: CSARPSRGRDTEAFF. The chain joins TRBV20-1 to TRBJ1-1; TRBD1 agrees at 7 bases. The CDR3 is 15 residues long. Germline CDR1 is DFQATT and CDR2 is SNEGSKA (reference sequence). V shed 2 bases, J shed 3 bases, and the junction held 9 bases outside the gene matches.